This T cell receptor beta chain derives from a study of control samples from healthy donors and cancer patients. This clone was seen once. The V gene lost 5 bases and the J gene lost 3 bases, with 11 bases spanning the gap. CDR3 length: 13 amino acids. Germline lookup yields CDR1 SEHNR and CDR2 FQNEAQ (reference sequence). The table came from immunoSEQ multiplex PCR; TCRdb's copy has only in-frame clones and leaves some out. Of some 150,000 clones in the sample, about 94% are singletons; the top ten hold around 6.1%. The sequence was obtained from a man in his forties in good health. V and J are TRBV7-9 and TRBJ2-7; D possibly corresponds to TRBD2 (6 bases). The source material was blood. The CDR3 sequence: CASSPGGYYEQYF. CDR3 DNA: TGTGCCAGCAGCCCAGGAGGGTACTACGAGCAGTACTTC.